These 26 T cell receptor beta chains were sequenced from one sample in a study of blood T cell repertoires in COVID-19. Method: immunoSEQ multiplex PCR; TCRdb's copy keeps in-frame clones and lacks some. Found here are around 95,000 clones, roughly 88% of them singletons; the top ten hold approximately 5.3%. The sample consisted of peripheral blood. These receptors were collected from a human donor in a cohort sampled during active COVID-19.

The chain couples TRBV7-9 to TRBJ1-5; perhaps TRBD1 as D (5 bases). The CDR3 totals 14 residues. Trimming stripped 5 bases from V and 4 bases from J, with 12 bases between. Per the germline V gene, CDR1 is SEHNR and CDR2 is FQNEAQ (reference sequence). The CDR3 protein is CASSPGNANQPQHF. In nucleotides, the CDR3 is TGTGCCAGCAGCCCAGGGAATGCGAATCAGCCCCAGCATTTT.

This rearrangement joins TRBV6-5 to TRBJ1-4, with 9 bases fitting TRBD1. The junction had 7 bases not matched to a gene; V was cut back by 6 bases and J by 5 bases. CDR1 is MNHEY, CDR2 SVGAGI, per germline. The CDR3 is 15 residues long. CDR3 sequence reads: CASSLRTGVNEKLFF. The CDR3 DNA follows: TGTGCCAGCAGCCTTCGGACAGGGGTGAATGAAAAACTGTTTTTT.

CDR3 bases: TGTGCCAGCAAACAAACAGACAGTTCCTACGAGCAGTACTTC. Amino acid sequence: CASKQTDSSYEQYF. This chain joins TRBV18 and TRBJ2-7, with D maybe TRBD1 (5 bases). The CDR3 runs to 14 residues. Trimming took off 8 bases at V and 1 base at J, with 15 bases between the two ends. Germline CDR1 and CDR2: KGHSH and LQKENI.

The gene calls are TRBV3-1 (or the pseudogene TRBV3-2) and TRBJ2-5; 11 bases are shared with TRBD2. J was trimmed by 5 bases and V by 1 base; bases with no gene match: 6. The germline gives CDR1 LGHDT, CDR2 YNNKEL (reference sequence). This CDR3 has 16 amino acids. CDR3 in amino acids: CASSQGQLAGEETQYF. The DNA for the CDR3 is TGTGCCAGCAGCCAAGGGCAACTAGCGGGAGAGGAGACCCAGTACTTC.

Written as DNA, the CDR3 is TGTGCCAGCAGTTATTCGGCAGGCTCCTACGAGCAGTACTTC. This encodes CASSYSAGSYEQYF. The V and J genes are TRBV27 and TRBJ2-7; no definite D call. The V gene's germline CDR1 is MNHEY and CDR2 SMNVEV (reference sequence). Trimming removed 4 bases at V and 0 bases at J, with 10 bases between. The CDR3 is 14 residues long.

The chain has TRBV18 and TRBJ2-2; a possible D gene is TRBD1 (7 bases). Trimming stripped 6 bases from V and 2 bases from J, with 16 bases between. Germline loops: CDR1 KGHSH, CDR2 LQKENI. CDR3 length: 16 amino acids. The CDR3 DNA is TGTGCCAGCTCCCAAAGGAGGGGGCTAAACACCGGGGAGCTGTTTTTT. Its translation is CASSQRRGLNTGELFF.

This chain joins TRBV5-6 and TRBJ1-2; the match to TRBD1 covers 9 bases. Germline V gives CDR1 SGHDT, CDR2 YYEEEE. The V gene end was trimmed by 5 bases and the J gene end by 2 bases; junction bases not matched to a gene: 13. The CDR3 extends over 17 amino acids. CDR3 in DNA: TGTGCCAGCAGAGTGGGACCCAGGACAGGGGAGAACTATGGCTACACCTTC. This translates into CASRVGPRTGENYGYTF.

The rearrangement joins TRBV18 to TRBJ2-1, with 11 bases aligning to TRBD2. Trimming removed 2 bases from V and 4 bases from J; junction bases left unmatched: 4. The CDR3 covers 16 residues. CDR1 is KGHSH and CDR2 is LQKENI in the germline V gene. CDR3 amino acids: CASSPGGTSGYNEQFF. The CDR3 DNA sequence: TGTGCCAGCTCACCAGGGGGGACTAGCGGATACAATGAGCAGTTCTTC.

This clone has only one observation. V gene TRBV19 combines with J gene TRBJ2-1, with D possibly matching TRBD1 (5 bases). Trimming cost V 3 bases and J 7 bases, with 13 bases left between them. The CDR3 is made up of 14 amino acids. The germline CDR1 and CDR2 sequences are LNHDA and SQIVND (reference sequence). CDR3 sequence: CASSIGLRTNEQFF. The CDR3 DNA reads as TGTGCCAGTAGTATCGGCCTAAGGACAAATGAGCAGTTCTTC.

The chain links TRBV28 to TRBJ2-1; 7 nucleotides line up with TRBD2. Per germline, CDR1 MDHEN and CDR2 SYDVKM. V gave up 5 bases and J gave up 10 bases; unmatched junction bases: 8. The CDR3 is made up of 13 amino acids. CDR3 amino acids: CASSPYPTSEQFF. The CDR3 DNA reads TGTGCCAGCAGTCCATATCCGACTAGCGAGCAGTTCTTC.

This clone was detected once. This sequence joins TRBV5-1 and TRBJ1-1; TRBD1 agrees at 11 bases. Germline assignment: CDR1 SGHRS and CDR2 YFSETQ. V shed 5 bases and J 11 bases; nucleotides not matched to a gene: 8. This CDR3 spans 13 amino acids. The CDR3 loop is CASSNGQGARAFF. The CDR3 DNA sequence: TGCGCCAGCAGTAATGGACAGGGGGCGCGGGCTTTCTTT.

DNA for the CDR3: TGTGCCAGTAGTACCGCTCAGGGGGTGTCGGTCGGCTACACCTTC. Translation gives CASSTAQGVSVGYTF. This chain joins TRBV19 and TRBJ1-2; the match to TRBD1 covers 7 bases. The germline CDR1 and CDR2 sequences are LNHDA and SQIVND (reference sequence). This CDR3 has 15 amino acids. V lost 4 bases, J lost 8 bases, and 13 bases stayed unmatched.

This clone is a singleton in its sample. V and J are TRBV5-4 and TRBJ2-1; D may be TRBD2 (6 bases). Trimming stripped 6 bases from V and 0 bases from J, with 16 bases between. The CDR3 runs 16 residues. The germline V gene has CDR1 SGHNT and CDR2 YYREEE (reference sequence). This chain's CDR3 is CASTPDPGSSYNEQFF. In DNA form, the CDR3 reads TGTGCCAGCACCCCTGACCCCGGGAGCTCCTACAATGAGCAGTTCTTC.

The DNA of the CDR3 is TGTGCCAGCAGCTCCCTCGGGTGGGAGAATCGCTACGAGCAGTACTTC. Amino acid sequence: CASSSLGWENRYEQYF. V gene TRBV7-9 combines with J gene TRBJ2-7; TRBD2 is a possible D gene (5 bases). The germline CDR1 and CDR2 sequences are SEHNR and FQNEAQ (reference sequence). The CDR3 covers 16 residues. The V end was cut by 4 bases, the J end by 3 bases, with 19 bases between.

In its sample, this clone was seen a few times. The J gene is TRBJ1-5, the V gene TRBV5-3; 8 nucleotides line up with TRBD1. TRBV5-3 is an ORF for which the function is uncertain. The J segment lost 0 bases and the V segment lost 1 base, leaving 9 bases of the junction unmatched. The CDR3 is 18 amino acids. The CDR3 region has the DNA TGTGCCAGAAGCTTGAGCGGGGGGGGACAGGCTAGCAATCAGCCCCAGCATTTT. Amino acids: CARSLSGGGQASNQPQHF.

The V gene is TRBV6-1, the J gene TRBJ2-2, with 9 bases lining up with TRBD1. Germline assignment: CDR1 MNHNS and CDR2 SASEGT. The CDR3 consists of 18 residues. With V trimmed by 2 bases and J by 1 base, 8 bases remained unmatched. CDR3 loop: CASSEWAAGQGNTGELFF. The CDR3 DNA is TGTGCCAGCAGTGAATGGGCTGCGGGACAGGGGAACACCGGGGAGCTGTTTTTT.

The chain links TRBV25-1 to TRBJ1-5; D unresolved. Trimming stripped 4 bases from V and 0 bases from J, with 7 bases between. Germline CDR1 is MGHDK and CDR2 is SYGVNS. CDR3 length: 14 residues. The chain's CDR3 is CASSGAASNQPQHF. The CDR3 nucleotides read TGTGCCAGCAGTGGGGCAGCTAGCAATCAGCCCCAGCATTTT.

The chain combines TRBV6-5 with TRBJ2-7; 9 nucleotides line up with TRBD1. Trimming took 7 bases from V and 4 from J; bases not matched to a gene: 8. The CDR3 is made up of 14 amino acids. Germline assignment: CDR1 MNHEY and CDR2 SVGAGI. The CDR3 region is CASTKGQGVYEQYF. Here the CDR3 DNA reads TGTGCCAGCACCAAGGGACAGGGAGTTTACGAGCAGTACTTC.

This rearrangement joins TRBV7-2 to TRBJ1-2; a weak D match, TRBD1 (6 bases). This CDR3 spans 17 amino acids. Germline V CDR1 and CDR2: SGHTA, FQGNSA. The germline V and J ends were trimmed by 6 bases and 8 bases, with 28 bases remaining between them. CDR3 sequence (DNA): TGTGCCAGCAGTCGAAAAGGGGGGGACTTTTCGTACCGGGGCTACACCTTC. Translated, it gives CASSRKGGDFSYRGYTF.

This chain uses TRBV3-1 (or the pseudogene TRBV3-2) with TRBJ2-5; D gene unclear. Trimming shortened V by 4 bases and J by 5 bases, and 20 bases separated the two germline ends. CDR3 length: 16 residues. Germline V gene sequence: CDR1 LGHDT, CDR2 YNNKEL (reference sequence). CDR3 protein: CASSPLSTTSRETQYF. The CDR3 DNA reads TGTGCCAGCAGCCCCCTTAGTACGACTTCCCGTGAGACCCAGTACTTC.

The chain links TRBV4-3 to TRBJ2-7; 13 nucleotides agree with TRBD2. Germline loops: CDR1 LGHNA, CDR2 YSLEER. The length of the CDR3 is 15 residues. V trimming: 4 bases; J trimming: 0 bases; junction bases outside the gene matches: 0. The DNA for the CDR3 is TGCGCCAGCAGCCGGACTAGCGGGAGCTCCTACGAGCAGTACTTC. This sequence encodes CASSRTSGSSYEQYF.

The chain carries TRBV29-1 and TRBJ1-3; 11 bases match TRBD1. Germline CDR1 is SQVTM and CDR2 is ANQGSEA. The CDR3 consists of 17 residues. Trimming took 4 bases from V and 0 from J; bases not matched to a gene: 8. The DNA of the CDR3 is TGCAGCGTTGTGGACAGGGGGCCTACCGCCTCTGGAAACACCATATATTTT. Translation gives CSVVDRGPTASGNTIYF.

The chain links TRBV6-5 to TRBJ1-5; 9 nucleotides align to TRBD1. Germline loops: CDR1 MNHEY, CDR2 SVGAGI. With V trimmed by 8 bases and J by 7 bases, 9 bases remained unmatched. The CDR3 contains 14 residues. CDR3 in amino acids: CASRKTGGGQPQHF. The CDR3, as DNA: TGTGCCAGCCGTAAAACAGGGGGCGGACAGCCCCAGCATTTT.

The chain joins TRBV6-5 to TRBJ2-7; TRBD1 matches 8 bases. The germline gives CDR1 MNHEY, CDR2 SVGAGI. The CDR3 is 14 residues long. After removal of 6 bases from V and 3 bases from J, the junction contained 7 bases not matched to a gene. CDR3 amino acids: CASRDRGPRYEQYF. CDR3 in DNA: TGTGCCAGCAGAGACAGGGGTCCACGCTACGAGCAGTACTTC.

This clone was seen only a few times. V usage is TRBV5-1 and J usage is TRBJ1-5; a possible D gene is TRBD1 (6 bases). Trimming took off 5 bases at V and 7 bases at J, with 13 bases between the two ends. CDR1 is SGHRS, CDR2 YFSETQ, per germline. The CDR3 is 13 residues long. In DNA, the CDR3 is TGCGCCAGCAGGGCAGGGGCGGACCAGCCCCAGCATTTT. Translating it yields CASRAGADQPQHF.

About this clone: One end of the junction varies from germline; a read error may be responsible. Other DNA variants within this sample encode the same CDR3. The chain links TRBV5-6 to TRBJ2-7, with a possible D match to TRBD1 (6 bases). The CDR3 is 17 residues long. Germline V gene data show CDR1 as SGHDT and CDR2 as YYEEEE. Written as DNA, the CDR3 is TGTGCCAGCAGCTCATACAGGGAACACCTAGGCCGTGCGGAGCAGTACTTT. Translation gives CASSSYREHLGRAEQYF.